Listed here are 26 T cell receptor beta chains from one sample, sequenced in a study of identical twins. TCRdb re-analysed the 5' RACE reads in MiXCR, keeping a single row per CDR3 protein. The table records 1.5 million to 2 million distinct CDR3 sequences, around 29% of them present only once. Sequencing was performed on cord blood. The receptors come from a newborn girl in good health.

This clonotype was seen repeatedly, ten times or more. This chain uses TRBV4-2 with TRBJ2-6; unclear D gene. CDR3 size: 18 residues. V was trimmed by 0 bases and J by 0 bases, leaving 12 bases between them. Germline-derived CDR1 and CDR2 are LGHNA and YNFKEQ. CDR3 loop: CASSQDRGVISGANVLTF. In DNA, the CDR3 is TGTGCCAGCAGCCAAGATCGAGGAGTTATCTCTGGGGCCAACGTCCTGACTTTC.

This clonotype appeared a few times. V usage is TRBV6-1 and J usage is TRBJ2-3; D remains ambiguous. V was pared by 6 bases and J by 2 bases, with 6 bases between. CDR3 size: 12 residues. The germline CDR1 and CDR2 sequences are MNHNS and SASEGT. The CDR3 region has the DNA TGTGCCAGCAGGAGGACCACAGATACGCAGTATTTT. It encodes CASRRTTDTQYF.

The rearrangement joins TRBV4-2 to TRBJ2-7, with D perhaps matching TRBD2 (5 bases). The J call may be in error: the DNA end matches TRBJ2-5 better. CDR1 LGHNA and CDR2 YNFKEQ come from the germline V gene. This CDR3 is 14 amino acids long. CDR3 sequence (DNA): TGTGCCAGCAGCCAAGGTCGGGGAGTGGAGACCCAGTACTTC. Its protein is CASSQGRGVETQYF.

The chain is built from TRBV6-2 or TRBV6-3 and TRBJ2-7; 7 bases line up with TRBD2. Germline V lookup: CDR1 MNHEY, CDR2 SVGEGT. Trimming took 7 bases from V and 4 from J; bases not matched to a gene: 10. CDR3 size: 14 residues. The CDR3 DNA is TGTGCCAGCATTGGGAGGGATCTACTTTACGAGCAGTACTTC. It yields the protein CASIGRDLLYEQYF.

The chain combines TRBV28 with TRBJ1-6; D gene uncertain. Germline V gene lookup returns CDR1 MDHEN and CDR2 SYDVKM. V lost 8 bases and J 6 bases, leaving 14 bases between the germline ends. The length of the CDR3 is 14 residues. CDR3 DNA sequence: TGTGCCAGCGGTACCCAGATGGGTAATTCACCCCTCCACTTT. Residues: CASGTQMGNSPLHF.

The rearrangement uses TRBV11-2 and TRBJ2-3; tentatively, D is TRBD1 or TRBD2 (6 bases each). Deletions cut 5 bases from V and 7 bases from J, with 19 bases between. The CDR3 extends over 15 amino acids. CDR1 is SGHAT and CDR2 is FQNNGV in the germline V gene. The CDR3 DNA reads TGTGCCAGCAGCGTTGATTTGGGGGGCCGGAATACGCAGTATTTT. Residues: CASSVDLGGRNTQYF.

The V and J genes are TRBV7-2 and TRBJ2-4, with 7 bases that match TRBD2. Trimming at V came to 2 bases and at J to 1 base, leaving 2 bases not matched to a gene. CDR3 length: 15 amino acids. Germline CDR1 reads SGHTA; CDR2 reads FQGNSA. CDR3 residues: CASSLIGGAKNIQYF. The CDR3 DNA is TGTGCCAGCAGCTTAATCGGGGGGGCCAAAAACATTCAGTACTTC.

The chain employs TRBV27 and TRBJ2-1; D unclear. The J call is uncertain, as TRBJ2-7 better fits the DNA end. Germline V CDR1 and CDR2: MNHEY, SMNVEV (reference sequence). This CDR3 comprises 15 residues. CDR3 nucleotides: TGTGCCAGCAGTTTTTACGGTGTCCCCTACAATGAGCAGTACTTC. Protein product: CASSFYGVPYNEQYF.

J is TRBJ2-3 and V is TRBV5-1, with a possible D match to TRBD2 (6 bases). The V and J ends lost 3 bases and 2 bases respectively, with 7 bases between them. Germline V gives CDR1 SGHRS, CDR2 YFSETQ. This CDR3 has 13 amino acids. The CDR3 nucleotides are TGCGCCAGCAGCTGGGGGGACACAGATACGCAGTATTTT. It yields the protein CASSWGDTDTQYF. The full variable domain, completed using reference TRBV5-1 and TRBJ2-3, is KAGVTQTPRYLIKTRGQQVTLSCSPISGHRSVSWYQQTPGQGLQFLFEYFSETQRNKGNFPGRFSGRQFSNSRSEMNVSTLELGDSALYLCASSWGDTDTQYFGPGTRLTVL.

Here the CDR3 reads CASSEADPGLSNTGELFF. The CDR3 coding sequence is TGTGCCAGCAGTGAAGCGGACCCGGGACTCTCGAACACCGGGGAGCTGTTTTTT. The V call is TRBV2, the J call TRBJ2-2, with D possibly matching TRBD2 (6 bases). This CDR3 is 18 amino acids long. V lost 0 bases, J lost 0 bases, and 14 bases lay in between. Looked up from germline, CDR1 is SNHLY and CDR2 is FYNNEI.

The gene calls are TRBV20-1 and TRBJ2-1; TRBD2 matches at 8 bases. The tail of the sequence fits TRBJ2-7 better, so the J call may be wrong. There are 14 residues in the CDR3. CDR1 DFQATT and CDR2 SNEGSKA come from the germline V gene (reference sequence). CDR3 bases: TGCAGTGCAAGGACTAGCTACTTCCACAATGAGCAGTACTTC. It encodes CSARTSYFHNEQYF.

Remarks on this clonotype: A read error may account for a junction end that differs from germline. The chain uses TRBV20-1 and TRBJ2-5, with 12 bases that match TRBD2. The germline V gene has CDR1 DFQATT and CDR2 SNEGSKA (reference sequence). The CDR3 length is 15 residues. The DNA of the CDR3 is TGCAGTGCCCAGGGACTAGCGGGCCTCCAAGAGACCCGGTACTTC. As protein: CSAQGLAGLQETRYF.

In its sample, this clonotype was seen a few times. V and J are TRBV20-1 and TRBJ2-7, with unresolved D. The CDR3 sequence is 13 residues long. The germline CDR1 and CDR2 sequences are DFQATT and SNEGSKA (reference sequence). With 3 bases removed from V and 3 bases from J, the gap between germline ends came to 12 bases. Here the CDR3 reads CSASSDKSYEQYF. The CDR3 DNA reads TGCAGTGCTAGCAGTGACAAGAGCTACGAGCAGTACTTC.

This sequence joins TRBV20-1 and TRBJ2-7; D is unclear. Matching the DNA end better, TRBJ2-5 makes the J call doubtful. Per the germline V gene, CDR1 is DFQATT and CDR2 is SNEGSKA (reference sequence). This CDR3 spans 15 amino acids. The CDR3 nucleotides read TGCAGTGCTAGAGTTCCGGCAATATCCAAAGAGACCCAGTACTTC. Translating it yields CSARVPAISKETQYF.

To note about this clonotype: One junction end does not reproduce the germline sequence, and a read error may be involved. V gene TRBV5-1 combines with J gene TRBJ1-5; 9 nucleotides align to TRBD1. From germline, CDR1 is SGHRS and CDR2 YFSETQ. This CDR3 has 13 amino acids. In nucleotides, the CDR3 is TGTGCCAGCAGCTCGGGACAGGGACAGCCCCAGCATTTT. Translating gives CASSSGQGQPQHF.

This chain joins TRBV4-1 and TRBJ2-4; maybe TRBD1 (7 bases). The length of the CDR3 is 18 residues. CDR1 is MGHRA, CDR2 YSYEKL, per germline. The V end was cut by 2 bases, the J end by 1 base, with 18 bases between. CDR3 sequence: CASSQPPPRGDAKNIQYF. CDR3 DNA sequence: TGCGCCAGCAGCCAACCCCCGCCCAGGGGGGACGCCAAAAACATTCAGTACTTC.

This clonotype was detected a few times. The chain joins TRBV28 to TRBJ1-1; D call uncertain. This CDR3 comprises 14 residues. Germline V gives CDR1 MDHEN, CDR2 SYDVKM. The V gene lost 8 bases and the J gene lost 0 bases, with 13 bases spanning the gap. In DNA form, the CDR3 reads TGTGCCAGCTCTCCCGGGGTAATGAACACTGAAGCTTTCTTT. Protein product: CASSPGVMNTEAFF.

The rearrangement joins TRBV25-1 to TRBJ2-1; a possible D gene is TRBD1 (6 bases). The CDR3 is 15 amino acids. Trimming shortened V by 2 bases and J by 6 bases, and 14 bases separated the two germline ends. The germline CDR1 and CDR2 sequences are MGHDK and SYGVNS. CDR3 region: CASSEQGSLVNEQFF. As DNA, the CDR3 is TGTGCCAGCAGTGAACAGGGGTCTTTGGTCAATGAGCAGTTCTTC.

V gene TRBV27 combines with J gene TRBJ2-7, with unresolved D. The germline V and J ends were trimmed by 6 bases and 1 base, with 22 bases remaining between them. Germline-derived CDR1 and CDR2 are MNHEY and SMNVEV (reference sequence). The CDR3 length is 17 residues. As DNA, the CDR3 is TGTGCCAGCAGCCCCATTAAGATAGCCGTCCGGTCCTACGAGCAGTACTTC. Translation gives CASSPIKIAVRSYEQYF.

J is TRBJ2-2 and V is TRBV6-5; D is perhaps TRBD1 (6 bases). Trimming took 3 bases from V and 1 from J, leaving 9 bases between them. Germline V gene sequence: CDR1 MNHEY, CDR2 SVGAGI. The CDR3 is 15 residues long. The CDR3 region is CASSYQGRNTGELFF. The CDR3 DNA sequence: TGTGCCAGCAGTTATCAGGGGAGGAACACCGGGGAGCTGTTTTTT.

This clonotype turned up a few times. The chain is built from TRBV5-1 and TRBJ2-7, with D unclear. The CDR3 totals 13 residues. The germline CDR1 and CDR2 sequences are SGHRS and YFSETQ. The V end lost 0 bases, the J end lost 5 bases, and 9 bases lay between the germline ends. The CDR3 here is CASSLGSVDEQYF. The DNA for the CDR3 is TGCGCCAGCAGCTTGGGCTCCGTCGACGAGCAGTACTTC.

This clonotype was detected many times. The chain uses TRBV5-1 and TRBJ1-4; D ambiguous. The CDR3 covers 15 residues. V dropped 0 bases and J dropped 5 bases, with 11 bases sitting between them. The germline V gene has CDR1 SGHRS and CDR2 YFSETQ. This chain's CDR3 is CASSLGPTTNEKLFF. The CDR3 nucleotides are TGCGCCAGCAGCTTGGGACCGACCACCAATGAAAAACTGTTTTTT.

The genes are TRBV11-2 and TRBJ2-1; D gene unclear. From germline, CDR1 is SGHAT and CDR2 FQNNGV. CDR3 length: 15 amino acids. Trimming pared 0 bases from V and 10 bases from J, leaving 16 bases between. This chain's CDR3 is CASSLDMPGRLEQFF. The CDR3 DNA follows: TGTGCCAGCAGCTTAGATATGCCCGGTAGGTTGGAGCAGTTCTTC.

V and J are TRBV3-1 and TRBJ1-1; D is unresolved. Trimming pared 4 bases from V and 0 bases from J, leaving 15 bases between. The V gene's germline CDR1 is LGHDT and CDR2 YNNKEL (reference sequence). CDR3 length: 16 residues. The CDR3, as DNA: TGTGCCAGCAGCCTTTCTCAGGAGGTGATGAACACTGAAGCTTTCTTT. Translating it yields CASSLSQEVMNTEAFF.

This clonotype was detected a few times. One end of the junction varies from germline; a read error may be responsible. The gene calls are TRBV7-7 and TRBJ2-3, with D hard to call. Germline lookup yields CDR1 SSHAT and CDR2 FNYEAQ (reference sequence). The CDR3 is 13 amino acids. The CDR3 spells CASSPMGLDTQYF. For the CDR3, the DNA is TGTGCTAGCAGCCCCATGGGGTTAGATACGCAGTATTTT. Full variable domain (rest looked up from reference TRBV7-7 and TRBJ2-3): GAGVSQSPRYKVTKRGQDVTLRCDPISSHATLYWYQQALGQGPEFLTYFNYEAQPDKSGLPSDRFSAERPEGSISTLTIQRTEQRDSAMYRCASSPMGLDTQYFGPGTRLTVL.

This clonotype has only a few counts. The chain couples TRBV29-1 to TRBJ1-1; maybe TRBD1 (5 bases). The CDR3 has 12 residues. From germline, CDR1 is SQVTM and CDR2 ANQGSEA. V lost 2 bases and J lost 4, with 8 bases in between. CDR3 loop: CSVERGFTEAFF. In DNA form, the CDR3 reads TGCAGCGTTGAACGGGGGTTCACTGAAGCTTTCTTT.